Listed below are T cell receptor beta chains from one sample, sequenced in a study of cytomegalovirus exposure and HLA in healthy donors. Assay: immunoSEQ multiplex PCR; the TCRdb copy retains only in-frame clones and omits some. The sample has some 140,000 clones, roughly 89% seen once. The sample comprised PBMCs. The source of these receptors is a woman in her thirties in good health and CMV-seronegative. Each CDR3 is given with its conserved first and last residue. D genes are given only for firm matches. A clone size is listed for some rows: how often the clone was seen (once, few, many), or a class if it is expanded.

size	V	D	J	DNA	CDR3
few	TRBV6-6	NA	TRBJ1-1	TGTGCCAGCAGTCACAGGGTCTCCACTGAAGCTTTCTTT	CASSHRVSTEAFF
NA	TRBV7-9	NA	TRBJ2-7	TGTGCCAGCAGCTATCGGGACTCTTCCTACGAGCAGTACTTC	CASSYRDSSYEQYF
NA	TRBV7-9	TRBD1	TRBJ1-5	TGTGCCAGCAGCTTAGGGGCGACAGGGGGTGATCAGCCCCAGCATTTT	CASSLGATGGDQPQHF
few	TRBV7-9	TRBD1	TRBJ2-5	TGTGCCAGCAGCCGGTCGGACAGGGGGCGAAGAGAGCAGTACTTC	CASSRSDRGRREQYF
NA	TRBV30	TRBD2	TRBJ2-3	TGTGCCTGGAGCTGGGGGCTAGCGGGAGGGCGAGATACGCAGTATTTT	CAWSWGLAGGRDTQYF
NA	TRBV9	NA	TRBJ1-1	TGTGCCAGCAGCGTTGAGGGCACCAGGAACACTGAAGCTTTCTTT	CASSVEGTRNTEAFF
few	TRBV5-1	TRBD2	TRBJ2-5	TGCGCCAGCAGCTTGGCCGGGGGGGCGGCGGAGACCCAGTACTTC	CASSLAGGAAETQYF
few	TRBV4-3	NA	TRBJ2-7	TGCGCCAGCAGCCGAACCACCGGGACAACCTACGAGCAGTACTTC	CASSRTTGTTYEQYF
NA	TRBV7-2	TRBD2	TRBJ2-6	TGTGCCAGCAGCTTAGGGCCCGCGGGAGCTGGGGCCAACGTCCTGACTTTC	CASSLGPAGAGANVLTF
NA	TRBV6-5	TRBD1	TRBJ1-6	TGTGCCAGCAGCTACCAGGACAGGGGTCAAGCACCCCTCCACTTT	CASSYQDRGQAPLHF
NA	TRBV4-1	NA	TRBJ2-1	TGCGCCAGCAGCCAGGAGGGCAGGGTAGTCAATGAGCAGTTCTTC	CASSQEGRVVNEQFF
NA	TRBV5-4	TRBD1	TRBJ2-3	TGTGCCAGCAGCACCCGGACAGGGGAAACAGATACGCAGTATTTT	CASSTRTGETDTQYF
once	TRBV30	NA	TRBJ1-5	TGTGCCTGGAGATGGGGGGGATCCAATCAGCCCCAGCATTTT	CAWRWGGSNQPQHF
NA	TRBV9	NA	TRBJ1-6	TGTGCCAGCAGCGACGGGTATACCGGTTCACCCCTCCACTTT	CASSDGYTGSPLHF
few	TRBV4-1	NA	TRBJ1-1	TGCGCCAGCCGGCGGCGAGAGCGGGAGAACACTGAAGCTTTCTTT	CASRRRERENTEAFF
NA	TRBV27	NA	TRBJ2-7	TGTGCCAGCAGATCTATATTCCTCGGGATCGGCCACTACGAGCAGTACTTC	CASRSIFLGIGHYEQYF
few	TRBV23-1	NA	TRBJ1-4	TGCGCCAGCAGTCAATCCCGCGGTGAAAAACTGTTTTTT	CASSQSRGEKLFF
NA	TRBV27	TRBD1	TRBJ1-5	TGTGCCAGCAGTAGGACAGGGTGGTCCAATCAGCCCCAGCATTTT	CASSRTGWSNQPQHF
NA	TRBV10-3	TRBD2	TRBJ2-1	TGTGCCATCAGAGGCGGACTAGCGGGGTACAATGAGCAGTTCTTC	CAIRGGLAGYNEQFF
NA	TRBV9	TRBD2	TRBJ2-5	TGTGCCAGCAGCCCCGGAGTAGCGGGGGGACAAGAGACCCAGTACTTC	CASSPGVAGGQETQYF
NA	TRBV7-9	TRBD1	TRBJ1-2	TGTGCCAGCAGCCTTTCGTCGGGACAGGGGAATTATGGCTACCCCTTC	CASSLSSGQGNYGYPF
NA	TRBV28	TRBD1	TRBJ1-5	TGTGCCAGCAGTCTCTACAGGGGTGGGGGTCAGCCCCAGCATTTT	CASSLYRGGGQPQHF
NA	TRBV27	TRBD1	TRBJ2-1	TGTGCCAGCAGGTGGGGACAGAGCTCCTACAATGAGCAGTTCTTC	CASRWGQSSYNEQFF
NA	TRBV7-9	NA	TRBJ1-1	TGTTCCAGCAGCCCGATGGGAGTTCGGGCTTTCTTT	CSSSPMGVRAFF
NA	TRBV5-1	TRBD1	TRBJ2-7	TGCGCCAGCAGCTTGGCCACAGGGGAGCTCTACGAGCAGTACTTC	CASSLATGELYEQYF
NA	TRBV7-2	NA	TRBJ2-3	TGTGCCAGCACCTCAGGGGCATCAAGGACAGATACGCAGTATTTT	CASTSGASRTDTQYF
NA	TRBV29-1	NA	TRBJ1-1	TGCAGCGTTGTTACGGGACTGGACACTGAAGCTTTCTTT	CSVVTGLDTEAFF
NA	TRBV6-5	TRBD1	TRBJ2-3	TGTGCCAGCAGTTACTCGGGGACAGGGGCAGATACGCAGTATTTT	CASSYSGTGADTQYF
once	TRBV5-1	TRBD1	TRBJ1-2	TGCGCCAGCCAACCATCAGGACAGGGATATGGCTACACCTTC	CASQPSGQGYGYTF
NA	TRBV6-5	NA	TRBJ2-7	TGTGCCAGCTCTCTCGCGGGGTTACTTCGCGAGCAGTACTTC	CASSLAGLLREQYF
few	TRBV4-3	NA	TRBJ2-6	TGCGCCAGCAGCCAAGATTGGGACCACTTAACAGGGTCTGGGGCCAACGTCCTGACTTTC	CASSQDWDHLTGSGANVLTF
NA	TRBV2	TRBD2	TRBJ2-1	TGTGCCAGCCCCGGGGCTAGCGGGGGCCAAACCTACAATGAGCAGTTCTTC	CASPGASGGQTYNEQFF
NA	TRBV7-9	NA	TRBJ1-2	TGTTCCAGCAGCCCCCACCGGGATCGCTACACCTTC	CSSSPHRDRYTF
few	TRBV27	TRBD2	TRBJ2-1	TGTGCCAGCAGTTTAAGGGGGACTAGCGGAACCAATGAGCAGTTCTTC	CASSLRGTSGTNEQFF
NA	TRBV7-9	NA	TRBJ1-2	TGTGCCAGCAGCTTAGGGACACTCTATGGCTACACCTTC	CASSLGTLYGYTF
few	TRBV20-1	NA	TRBJ1-1	TGCAGTGCCCAGGGGCAGACTGAAGCTTTCTTT	CSAQGQTEAFF
NA	TRBV7-9	NA	TRBJ1-1	TGTGCCAGCAGCGCTACCGACAGGCCGAACACTGAAGCTTTCTTT	CASSATDRPNTEAFF
NA	TRBV7-6	TRBD2	TRBJ2-5	TGTGCCAGCAGTCCACATAGCGGGGGGGCCATGGAGACCCAGTACTTC	CASSPHSGGAMETQYF
NA	TRBV7-8	NA	TRBJ2-5	TGTGCCAGTGCGCGGGGCTTCGGCGGAGGGGAGACCCAGTACTTC	CASARGFGGGETQYF
NA	TRBV28	TRBD1	TRBJ2-7	TGTGCCAGCAGTCGAAGGGTCGGACAGGGGGTTACCTACGAGCAGTACTTC	CASSRRVGQGVTYEQYF
NA	TRBV7-9	NA	TRBJ1-2	TGTGCCAGCAGCCCCCACCGGGATCGCTACACCTTC	CASSPHRDRYTF
NA	TRBV7-6	TRBD2	TRBJ2-3	TGTGCCAGCAGCTCACTTAGCGGGGATATAGATACGCAGTATTTT	CASSSLSGDIDTQYF
few	TRBV27	NA	TRBJ1-5	TGTGCCAGCAGTTTACAGGGTTTCAATCAGCCCCAGCATTTT	CASSLQGFNQPQHF
NA	TRBV18	TRBD1	TRBJ2-3	TGTGCCAGCTCAGGACAGGGGATGGATACGCAGTATTTT	CASSGQGMDTQYF
NA	TRBV7-9	TRBD1	TRBJ2-7	TGTGCCAGCAGCCCCGGACAGGACTACGAGCAGTACTTC	CASSPGQDYEQYF
NA	TRBV5-5	NA	TRBJ2-7	TGTGCCAGCAGCTTGGGGTTCAGTGTTTCCTCCTACGAGCAGTACTTC	CASSLGFSVSSYEQYF
NA	TRBV30	NA	TRBJ2-7	TGTGCCTGGAGTGTGGTGGGTAGAGGCTACGAGCAGTACTTC	CAWSVVGRGYEQYF
NA	TRBV6-6	TRBD2	TRBJ2-3	TGTGCCAGTCGGGAGGACACCACCACAGATACGCAGTATTTT	CASREDTTTDTQYF
NA	TRBV7-9	TRBD1	TRBJ1-3	TGTGCCAGCAGCAAACAGGGGGCCTCTGGAAACACCATATATTTT	CASSKQGASGNTIYF
NA	TRBV7-9	TRBD1	TRBJ1-6	TGTGCCAGTGTCGGGACAGGGCGCTCACCCCTCCACTTT	CASVGTGRSPLHF
few	TRBV6-1	NA	TRBJ2-1	TGTGCCAGCAGTGTTTTCGGTCCTCCGGGCAATGAGCAGTTCTTC	CASSVFGPPGNEQFF
NA	TRBV19	TRBD1	TRBJ2-2	TGTGCCAGTAGTGGGGCGGGGACAGGGCGCACCGGGGAGCTGTTTTTT	CASSGAGTGRTGELFF
NA	TRBV15	NA	TRBJ2-1	TGTGCCACCAGCAGAGATCTGCCAGGGCCCATCTACAATGAGCAGTTCTTC	CATSRDLPGPIYNEQFF
few	TRBV7-2	TRBD2	TRBJ2-1	TGTGCCAGCAGCTTCCCAGTAGACCATAGCGGGAGGTACAATGAGCAGTTCTTC	CASSFPVDHSGRYNEQFF
NA	TRBV7-8	TRBD1	TRBJ1-1	TGTGCCAGCAGCTTAGTTCGACAGGACAGGGGCACTGAAGCTTTCTTT	CASSLVRQDRGTEAFF
NA	TRBV25-1	TRBD2	TRBJ2-3	TGTGCCAGCAGTGACACGGGAGGGGCAGATACGCAGTATTTT	CASSDTGGADTQYF
NA	TRBV4-1	NA	TRBJ1-1	TGCGCCAGCAGCCTCTTAGCGGGAGGGTTGAACACTGAAGCTTTCTTT	CASSLLAGGLNTEAFF
NA	TRBV2	TRBD1	TRBJ2-7	TGTGCCAGCAGTGAAGGGGGGACAGGGGCCTACGAGCAGTACTTC	CASSEGGTGAYEQYF
NA	TRBV6-5	TRBD1	TRBJ1-1	TGTGCCAGCAATATCGACAGGGGGCTCACTGAAGCTTTCTTT	CASNIDRGLTEAFF
NA	TRBV7-6	TRBD1	TRBJ1-1	TGTGCCAGCAGGGGGACAGGGGGCACTGAAGCTTTCTTT	CASRGTGGTEAFF